This T cell receptor (beta chain) is from a study of blood T cells in healthy people across ages (dated by TCRdb to between 2015 and 2017). Turning to the overall study: In model experiments, roughly one uniquely barcoded TCR beta cDNA molecule per two T cells was captured by template switching. The donors were split into four age groups: young (average around 16 years), middle-aged (roughly 39), aged (around 67) and long-lived (more than 80). Using the same blood draw, the study looked at two additional independent replicas of 1 million unique cDNA reads for two donors, one aged 18 to 30 and the other aged 80 or older. To avoid experimental bias, donors of different ages were distributed randomly across sequencing lanes. The study measured age-related changes in TCR beta repertoire diversity using deep sequencing normalized with unique cDNA molecular identifiers.

The germline V gene gives CDR1 as MDHEN and CDR2 as SYDVKM. V sheds 4 bases and J sheds 0 bases, leaving 13 bases between their ends. The CDR3 numbers 16 residues from cysteine through phenylalanine. Of all the DNA, just the CDR3 is kept, 48 bases in frame from base 1. To prepare the library, 5' RACE was applied. The sample was run on an Illumina HiSeq 2500. The second PCR ran for about 6 to 12 cycles and used a J-beta primer mix along with a sample-barcoded 5' primer. A template-switch 5' adaptor carrying 12 random nucleotides introduced a unique molecular identifier onto each TCR beta cDNA molecule. At least 3 million CDR3-containing paired-end reads were obtained from each sample. First-strand cDNA was synthesized from all RNA with the Mint cDNA synthesis kit, primed by a TRBC-specific oligonucleotide. All cDNA was treated with uracil-DNA glycosylase and then went through a first 18-cycle PCR with the universal primers M1SS and BC2_uni_R. In the source study's methods: Normalization of each sample was performed by random selection of 1 million high-quality reads, each carrying a distinct molecular identifier. Instead of being binned into consensus sequences, reads that shared molecular identifiers were thrown out. MiTCR, set to a Q25 quality threshold and the strictest error-elimination algorithm, was used for CDR3 identification, clonotype clustering and error correction. A nonparametric unseen species model using Euler transformation provided a lower-bound estimate of total TCR beta diversity. The public reads were quality trimmed at Q25 with fastp and then assembled into clones with MiXCR by TCRdb, keeping productive beta chains. CDR3 protein duplicates are merged, each entry listing the most common genes and DNA. None of the V and J calls come from the authors' own analysis; TCRdb made them. The sample table lists some 1.4 million distinct CDR3 sequences, around 42% of them with a count of one. Of the sample, 7.9% falls within the top ten clones.

The donors were 40 or so Caucasian individuals from Russia, aged roughly 6 to 90 years, who were systemically healthy. Roughly 10 milliliters of peripheral blood were collected from each donor into EDTA-treated Vacutainer tubes. Ficoll-Paque density-gradient centrifugation was used to isolate PBMCs, with at least 6.5 million per sample. Total RNA was extracted from PBMCs with Trizol reagent, with at least 6 micrograms obtained per sample. For every donor, an aliquot of PBMCs went through flow cytometry to measure the percentages of naive CD45RAhigh/CD27high T cells. Regarding this clonotype: What this receptor recognizes is not known. Base qualities were left out, and no much larger clone turns up one base away.

General findings and caveats noted by the study authors: Because the CMV infection status of the donors was unknown, age-related changes in expanded clonotypes may potentially have been confounded. Compared with the aged group, the long-lived group had more naive CD4+ T cells, fewer expanded clones and increased TCR diversity, a pattern suggesting age selection. Estimates of total diversity from one million sequenced T cells were regarded as lower bounds and underestimates. The percentage of naive T cells measured by flow cytometry correlated strongly with observed TCR beta diversity. Bulk unsorted PBMC profiling prevented conclusive comparison of naive and antigen-experienced compartments. Observed TCR beta diversity per million T cells fell roughly linearly with age, and a significant reduction was already apparent by age around 40.

The chain uses TRBV28 and TRBJ2-1; tentative D gene TRBD1, with 6 bases matching. This clonotype was obtained from a woman between 18 and 30 years old in good health. Material: blood. The DNA sequence is given as TGTGCCAGCAGTTCCTCAGGGGCGCTCTCCTACAATGAGCAGTTCTTC. Translated, it gives CASSSSGALSYNEQFF.